The present T cell receptor beta chain was sequenced within a study of T cells in localized non-small cell lung cancer. Study-wide points: A higher density of T cells in blood coincided with extended overall survival. Without multi-region sequencing, intratumor heterogeneity could not be excluded. Turning up in adjacent lung were a median 57 of the top 100 tumor clones.

Notes on this clone: The antigen is undetermined.

Repertoires were generated with immunoSEQ multiplex PCR, while TCRdb's copy carries only in-frame clones and drops some. This sample has about 21,000 clones; about 85% occur once, and the top ten carry over 20%. The V gene lost 2 bases and the J gene lost 6 bases, with 10 bases spanning the gap. Germline assignment: CDR1 MNHEY and CDR2 SMNVEV (reference sequence). There are 14 residues in the CDR3. This TCR was sampled from a man aged 40 to 75 with stage II squamous cell lung carcinoma. The chain joins TRBV27 to TRBJ2-2; D is undetermined. The input for sequencing was PBMCs, taken before any cancer treatment. Here the CDR3 reads CASSLGQVSGELFF. The CDR3 DNA follows: TGTGCCAGCAGTTTAGGTCAGGTTTCCGGGGAGCTGTTTTTT.